One and the same sample provided the 27 T cell receptor beta chains below, sequenced in a study of T cell clonotyping in hematopoietic cell transplantation (dated by TCRdb to the early 2020s). The library relied on the immunoSEQ multiplex PCR assay. TCRdb stores this immuneACCESS table with in-frame sequences only. Part of the clones is absent; in the studies checked, under half of the shortfall reflects unresolved V genes, and no reason is known for the rest. Here the sample has roughly 9,000 clones; approximately 85% occur a single time. Of the sample, around 30% is held by the ten largest clones. What this sample's time point label stands for: 180 days after allo-HCT. Here the sequenced sample was PBMCs, taken 180 days after allogeneic stem cell transplant. The source of these receptors is a female patient in her thirties or forties who had an allogeneic stem cell transplant, so the T cells may come from the graft donor. Some clones in this sample may be carry-over from other donors' samples.

The chain uses TRBV4-3 and TRBJ2-5; the D gene is possibly TRBD2 (7 bases). Germline CDR1 and CDR2: LGHNA and YSLEER. Trimming stripped 1 base from V and 5 bases from J, with 11 bases between. The CDR3 sequence is 14 residues long. CDR3 DNA: TGCGCCAGCAGCCAAGGGGGGGGCCCGGAGACCCAGTACTTC. This gives the protein CASSQGGGPETQYF.

This clone has a single count. The genes are TRBV10-3 and TRBJ1-1; maybe TRBD1 (5 bases). This CDR3 has 12 amino acids. Per the germline V gene, CDR1 is ENHRY and CDR2 is SYGVKD. The V and J ends lost 7 bases and 3 bases respectively, with 9 bases between them. CDR3 sequence: CAIMRGDTEAFF. As DNA, the CDR3 is TGTGCCATCATGAGAGGGGACACTGAAGCTTTCTTT.

The rearrangement joins TRBV11-2 to TRBJ2-7, with D hard to call. Trimming removed 1 base from V and 2 bases from J, with 9 bases in between. Germline V CDR1 and CDR2: SGHAT, FQNNGV. The CDR3 runs 14 residues. The CDR3 region is CASSLVDGPYEQYF. The DNA of the CDR3 is TGTGCCAGCAGCTTAGTAGACGGTCCCTACGAGCAGTACTTC.

The chain links TRBV29-1 to TRBJ2-5; 12 nucleotides line up with TRBD2. In germline, CDR1 is SQVTM, CDR2 ANQGSEA. V lost 1 base, J lost 5 bases, and 5 bases stayed unmatched. The CDR3 has 15 amino acids. CDR3 protein: CSVEGLAGEVETQYF. The CDR3 DNA follows: TGCAGCGTTGAAGGACTAGCGGGGGAGGTTGAGACCCAGTACTTC.

V gene TRBV29-1 combines with J gene TRBJ2-3, with D perhaps TRBD2 (5 bases). V was clipped by 5 bases and J by 2 bases, with 8 bases between them. This CDR3 spans 12 amino acids. Germline CDR1 and CDR2: SQVTM and ANQGSEA. The CDR3 DNA sequence: TGCAGCGTTATCGGGGACACAGATACGCAGTATTTT. Translated, it gives CSVIGDTDTQYF.

J is TRBJ2-2 and V is TRBV4-3; D perhaps matches TRBD1 (7 bases). The germline CDR1 and CDR2 sequences are LGHNA and YSLEER. The CDR3 is made up of 17 amino acids. The V end was cut by 1 base, the J end by 4 bases, with 16 bases between. In DNA form, the CDR3 reads TGCGCCAGCAGCCAAGGGGATCAGGGGGGAGGCACCGGGGAGCTGTTTTTT. Its translation is CASSQGDQGGGTGELFF.

The V and J genes are TRBV30 and TRBJ1-1, with a weak D call TRBD1 (5 bases). The ends were cut back, 1 base at V and 1 base at J, with 16 bases in the middle. In germline, CDR1 is GTSNPN, CDR2 SVGIG (reference sequence). This CDR3 comprises 16 residues. CDR3 protein: CAWSGRAYSANTEAFF. The DNA of the CDR3 is TGTGCCTGGAGTGGCAGGGCATATTCTGCGAACACTGAAGCTTTCTTT.

The chain couples TRBV6-5 to TRBJ2-6, with D perhaps matching TRBD1 (6 bases). Trimming shortened V by 0 bases and J by 0 bases, and 6 bases separated the two germline ends. Germline V gene sequence: CDR1 MNHEY, CDR2 SVGAGI. This CDR3 has 16 amino acids. Here the CDR3 DNA reads TGTGCCAGCAGTTACTCAGGGGGCTCTGGGGCCAACGTCCTGACTTTC. It translates to CASSYSGGSGANVLTF.

Only a few counts were recorded for this clone. The V call is TRBV30, the J call TRBJ1-2; D is undetermined. Germline V lookup: CDR1 GTSNPN, CDR2 SVGIG (reference sequence). The V end lost 0 bases, the J end lost 9 bases, and 17 bases lay between the germline ends. CDR3 length equals 14 residues. CDR3 residues: CAWSVPGTGIRYTF. The CDR3 DNA follows: TGTGCCTGGAGTGTACCAGGCACGGGAATCCGCTACACCTTC.

J is TRBJ1-4 and V is TRBV6-6; D is unclear. The CDR3 is 14 residues long. The germline gives CDR1 MNHNY, CDR2 SVGAGI (reference sequence). The V end was cut by 5 bases, the J end by 3 bases, with 10 bases between. This CDR3 is CASSRLRANEKLFF. As DNA, the CDR3 is TGTGCCAGCAGTCGGTTACGGGCTAATGAAAAACTGTTTTTT.

This chain joins TRBV7-2 and TRBJ2-3; no definite D call. V was trimmed by 3 bases and J by 3 bases, leaving 4 bases between them. Per germline, CDR1 SGHTA and CDR2 FQGNSA. The CDR3 sequence is 12 residues long. This CDR3 reads CASSFFTDTQYF. CDR3 nucleotide sequence: TGTGCCAGCAGCTTCTTTACAGATACGCAGTATTTT. Full variable domain (outside the CDR3, taken from reference TRBV7-2 and TRBJ2-3): GAGVSQSPSNKVTEKGKDVELRCDPISGHTALYWYRQSLGQGLEFLIYFQGNSAPDKSGLPSDRFSAERTGGSVSTLTIQRTQQEDSAVYLCASSFFTDTQYFGPGTRLTVL.

The CDR3 is CASGGAEETQYF. CDR3 nucleotide sequence: TGTGCCAGCGGGGGGGCGGAAGAGACCCAGTACTTC. The genes are TRBV5-4 and TRBJ2-5, with a tentative D call TRBD2 (7 bases). Germline V gene sequence: CDR1 SGHNT, CDR2 YYREEE (reference sequence). Trimming removed 7 bases from V and 3 bases from J, with 10 bases in between. This CDR3 contains 12 residues. Complete variable domain (other parts from reference TRBV5-4 and TRBJ2-5): ETGVTQSPTHLIKTRGQQVTLRCSSQSGHNTVSWYQQALGQGPQFIFQYYREEENGRGNFPPRFSGLQFPNYSSELNVNALELDDSALYLCASGGAEETQYFGPGTRLLVL.

The chain links TRBV9 to TRBJ1-1, with D possibly being TRBD1 (6 bases). Germline V CDR1 and CDR2: SGDLS, YYNGEE. The V gene lost 3 bases and the J gene lost 5 bases, with 14 bases spanning the gap. This CDR3 contains 14 residues. CDR3 region: CASSAQGGYTEAFF. In DNA form, the CDR3 reads TGTGCCAGCAGCGCTCAAGGGGGATATACTGAAGCTTTCTTT.

The rearrangement uses TRBV2 and TRBJ1-2; D ambiguous. V lost 9 bases and J 8 bases, leaving 16 bases between the germline ends. There are 12 residues in the CDR3. Germline assignment: CDR1 SNHLY and CDR2 FYNNEI. The CDR3, as DNA: TGTGCCAGTGCGGACCCACGTGCGGGCTACACCTTC. Protein: CASADPRAGYTF.

DNA for the CDR3: TGTGCCAGCAGCCATGAGGTACTAGCGGGAGCCGGGGAGCTGTTTTTT. Protein: CASSHEVLAGAGELFF. The rearrangement joins TRBV4-2 to TRBJ2-2; TRBD2 aligns across 11 bases. This CDR3 region has 16 residues. The germline V gene encodes CDR1 LGHNA and CDR2 YNFKEQ. The ends lost 3 bases at V and 6 bases at J; junction bases unmatched: 6.

The chain has TRBV19 and TRBJ2-7, with D possibly being TRBD1 or TRBD2 (5 bases each). CDR1 and CDR2 (germline): LNHDA, SQIVND (reference sequence). The CDR3 spans 13 residues. V was pared by 8 bases and J by 5 bases, with 16 bases between. The CDR3 DNA sequence: TGTGCCAGTGGGGCCGAGGGAATCAACGAGCAGTACTTC. It specifies CASGAEGINEQYF.

The chain combines TRBV10-2 with TRBJ1-6; D not resolved. Germline V gene lookup returns CDR1 WSHSY and CDR2 SAAADI. CDR3 size: 14 residues. The V end was cut by 3 bases, the J end by 10 bases, with 13 bases between. The CDR3 here is CASSEEGAQSPLHF. Written as DNA, the CDR3 is TGCGCCAGCAGTGAAGAGGGAGCGCAATCACCCCTCCACTTT.

The chain uses TRBV6-6 and TRBJ1-5; D gene uncertain. The CDR3 totals 14 residues. Germline-derived CDR1 and CDR2 are MNHNY and SVGAGI (reference sequence). V shed 4 bases and J shed 3 bases, with 10 bases lying between them. CDR3 nucleotides: TGTGCCAGCAGTTTGGAACTCCTCAATCAGCCCCAGCATTTT. It specifies CASSLELLNQPQHF.

The V call is TRBV27, the J call TRBJ1-2; the D is unclear. The CDR3 has 13 amino acids. Germline loops: CDR1 MNHEY, CDR2 SMNVEV (reference sequence). Trimming removed 8 bases from V and 5 bases from J, with 15 bases in between. The CDR3 loop reads CASGSGVPYGYTF. The CDR3 region has the DNA TGTGCCAGCGGTTCAGGAGTTCCGTATGGCTACACCTTC.

The chain carries TRBV2 and TRBJ2-1; perhaps D is TRBD1 or TRBD2 (6 bases each). The CDR3 runs to 14 residues. V lost 6 bases, J lost 2 bases, and 11 bases lay in between. Germline loops: CDR1 SNHLY, CDR2 FYNNEI. Written as DNA, the CDR3 is TGTGCCAGCAGAGGGGGGTCTCCCTACAATGAGCAGTTCTTC. Translation: CASRGGSPYNEQFF. Variable domain in full (rest from reference TRBV2 and TRBJ2-1): EPEVTQTPSHQVTQMGQEVILRCVPISNHLYFYWYRQILGQKVEFLVSFYNNEISEKSEIFDDQFSVERPDGSNFTLKIRSTKLEDSAMYFCASRGGSPYNEQFFGPGTRLTVL.

The CDR3 region has the DNA TGTGCCAGCAGCTTTTTAGCGGACATAAGGGAATATGGCTACACCTTC. Its translation: CASSFLADIREYGYTF. The chain joins TRBV5-6 to TRBJ1-2; D is possibly TRBD1 (5 bases). This CDR3 contains 16 residues. From germline, CDR1 is SGHDT and CDR2 YYEEEE. V dropped 2 bases and J dropped 5 bases, with 19 bases sitting between them.

This clone was picked up a small number of times. V is TRBV2 and J is TRBJ2-2; no reliable D call. Germline CDR1 reads SNHLY; CDR2 reads FYNNEI. The V end was cut by 4 bases, the J end by 0 bases, with 3 bases between. This CDR3 has 13 residues. The CDR3 nucleotides are TGTGCCAGCAGTGGAACGAACACCGGGGAGCTGTTTTTT. This gives the protein CASSGTNTGELFF.

This chain connects TRBV2 to TRBJ1-2; 7 nucleotides align to TRBD1. The V gene's germline CDR1 is SNHLY and CDR2 FYNNEI. The CDR3 totals 14 residues. V gave up 2 bases and J gave up 2 bases; unmatched junction bases: 2. The CDR3 DNA reads as TGTGCCAGCAGTGAACGCAGGGGGAACTATGGCTACACCTTC. Residues: CASSERRGNYGYTF.

The chain has TRBV9 and TRBJ2-7; possible D gene TRBD1, 6 bases. The ends were cut back, 3 bases at V and 1 base at J, with 11 bases in the middle. The V gene's germline CDR1 is SGDLS and CDR2 YYNGEE. The CDR3 sequence is 14 residues long. CDR3 sequence reads: CASSEWGQSYEQYF. CDR3 sequence (DNA): TGTGCCAGCAGCGAGTGGGGACAATCCTACGAGCAGTACTTC.

This chain uses TRBV11-2 with TRBJ1-3, with unresolved D. CDR3 size: 14 residues. The germline V gene has CDR1 SGHAT and CDR2 FQNNGV. V was shortened by 5 bases and J by 4 bases, with 12 bases between the two germline ends. The CDR3 sequence: CASSPTLTGNTIYF. The CDR3 bases are TGTGCCAGCAGCCCCACACTGACCGGAAACACCATATATTTT. The whole variable domain, remainder taken from reference TRBV11-2 and TRBJ1-3, is EAGVAQSPRYKIIEKRQSVAFWCNPISGHATLYWYQQILGQGPKLLIQFQNNGVVDDSQLPKDRFSAERLKGVDSTLKIQPAKLEDSAVYLCASSPTLTGNTIYFGEGSWLTVV.

V usage is TRBV30 and J usage is TRBJ1-3; 10 positions agree with TRBD1. Germline V CDR1 and CDR2: GTSNPN, SVGIG (reference sequence). The CDR3 length is 13 residues. The V segment lost 1 base and the J segment 7 bases; nucleotides outside the gene matches: 1. The chain's CDR3 is CAWSEDRGNTIYF. Here the CDR3 DNA reads TGTGCCTGGAGTGAGGACAGGGGGAACACCATATATTTT.

The genes are TRBV9 and TRBJ1-1; TRBD1 matches 10 bases. V shed 0 bases, J shed 0 bases, and the junction held 8 bases outside the gene matches. CDR3 length equals 18 residues. Germline V gives CDR1 SGDLS, CDR2 YYNGEE. CDR3 amino acids: CASSVASRQGALNTEAFF. CDR3 DNA: TGTGCCAGCAGCGTAGCCTCAAGACAGGGGGCCTTGAACACTGAAGCTTTCTTT. Combining the CDR3 with reference TRBV9 and TRBJ1-1 gives the whole variable domain DSGVTQTPKHLITATGQRVTLRCSPRSGDLSVYWYQQSLDQGLQFLIQYYNGEERAKGNILERFSAQQFPDLHSELNLSSLELGDSALYFCASSVASRQGALNTEAFFGQGTRLTVV.